Sequencing of this T cell receptor beta chain was carried out in a study of blood T cells in healthy people across ages (dated by TCRdb to about 2015). With regard to the full study: Template switching captured roughly one uniquely barcoded TCR beta cDNA molecule per two T cells in model experiments. Using deep sequencing normalized with unique cDNA molecular identifiers, the study measured how TCR beta repertoire diversity changes with age. The donors were divided into four age groups: young (average roughly 15 years), middle-aged (under 40), aged (about 60) and long-lived (about 90). To avoid experimental bias, donors of different ages were distributed randomly across sequencing lanes. Using the same blood draw, the study looked at two additional independent replicas of 1 million unique cDNA reads for two donors, one aged 18 to 30 and the other aged 80 or older. Paper-wide results and their limitations: Estimates of total diversity from one million sequenced T cells were regarded as lower bounds and underestimates. As age increased, observed TCR beta diversity per million T cells dropped in a roughly linear way, and a significant reduction was already evident by age around 41. Since profiling was done on bulk unsorted PBMCs, naive and antigen-experienced compartments could not be conclusively compared. A strong correlation was found between observed TCR beta diversity and the percentage of naive T cells measured by flow cytometry. The long-lived group showed more naive CD4+ T cells, fewer expanded clones and increased TCR diversity than the aged group, suggesting age selection. Because the CMV infection status of the donors was unknown, age-related changes in expanded clonotypes may potentially have been confounded.

Donors were about 36 systemically healthy Caucasian individuals from Russia aged roughly 6 to 100 years. Each donor gave ten milliliters of peripheral blood, collected into EDTA-treated Vacutainer tubes. Ficoll-Paque density-gradient centrifugation was used to isolate PBMCs, with at least 6 million obtained per sample. Trizol reagent was used to extract total RNA from the PBMCs, yielding at least 6 micrograms per sample. For every donor, flow cytometry on a PBMC aliquot measured the percentage of naive CD45RAhigh/CD27high T cells. Libraries were constructed by 5' RACE. Sequencing was carried out with an Illumina HiSeq 2500. A second PCR of about 6 to 11 cycles was performed with a sample-barcoded 5' primer and a J-beta primer mix. A template-switch 5' adaptor carrying 12 random nucleotides introduced a unique molecular identifier onto each TCR beta cDNA molecule. Each sample yielded at least 2.5 million CDR3-containing paired-end reads. All of the RNA was converted into first-strand cDNA using the Mint cDNA synthesis kit, with a TRBC-specific oligonucleotide serving as the primer. Following uracil-DNA glycosylase treatment, all cDNA underwent a first 18-cycle PCR with the universal primers M1SS and BC2_uni_R. From the authors' description of their analysis: For normalization, 1 million high-quality reads were randomly selected from each sample, with every read carrying a distinct molecular identifier. Reads sharing molecular identifiers were discarded rather than binned into consensus sequences. MiTCR, with a Q25 quality threshold and the strictest error-elimination algorithm, was used for CDR3 identification, clonotype clustering and error correction. A nonparametric unseen species model with Euler transformation was used to estimate a lower bound on total TCR beta diversity. TCRdb trimmed public reads at Q25 via fastp, called clones via MiXCR and kept in-frame beta chains. Merged by CDR3 protein, the rows form single entries marked with the most common genes and DNA. The V and J calls were determined by TCRdb, not by the authors. For this sample the table gives 250,000 to 300,000 distinct CDR3 sequences, of which 25% to 30% were detected only once. The top ten clones comprise roughly 28% of the sample.

Comment on this clonotype: Its cognate antigen has yet to be identified. No clone much larger than this one lies a single base away; base qualities are absent.

The clonotype was recovered from a woman between 65 and 79 years old in good health. Sequenced material: blood.

The nucleotide sequence reads as follows: TGTGCCAGCAGCCAAGGACAGAACGCCCTCCACTTT. This sequence encodes CASSQGQNALHF. This chain joins TRBV3-1 to TRBJ1-6; TRBD1 might be the D gene, on 5 matching bases. Reading the germline V gene (reference sequence) gives CDR1 LGHDT and CDR2 YNNKEL. V was cut back by 1 base and J by 14 bases, leaving a gap of 9 bases between them. The CDR3 spans 12 residues, from the cysteine through the phenylalanine. Here the CDR3 DNA is all that survives: 36 bases in frame from base 1.